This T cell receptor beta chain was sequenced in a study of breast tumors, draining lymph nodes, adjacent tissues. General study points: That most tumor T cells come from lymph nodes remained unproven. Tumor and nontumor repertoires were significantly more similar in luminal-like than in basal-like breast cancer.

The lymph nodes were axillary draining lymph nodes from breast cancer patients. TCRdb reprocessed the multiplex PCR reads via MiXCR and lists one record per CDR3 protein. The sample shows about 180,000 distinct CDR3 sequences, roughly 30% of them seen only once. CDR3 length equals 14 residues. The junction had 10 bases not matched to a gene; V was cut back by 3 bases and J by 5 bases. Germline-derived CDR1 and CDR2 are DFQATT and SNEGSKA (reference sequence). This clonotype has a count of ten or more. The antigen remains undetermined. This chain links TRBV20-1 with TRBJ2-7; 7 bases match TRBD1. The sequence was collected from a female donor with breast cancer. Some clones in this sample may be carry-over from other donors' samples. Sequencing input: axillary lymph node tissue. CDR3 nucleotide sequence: TGCAGTGCTAGGATATCTGACAGGGTGGACGAGCAGTACTTC. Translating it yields CSARISDRVDEQYF.